A single sample is the source of the 14 T cell receptor beta chains below, sequenced in a study of persistence of HIV-infected CD4 T cells. The antigens for these receptors are not known. An overlapping HIV-1 Gag peptide pool stimulated these cells at about 0.94 ug/peptide/mL. CD40L/CD69 double-negative CD45RO-high memory CD4+ T cells were collected. The immunoSEQ assay was version 4, run in survey mode. The data were produced by immunoSEQ multiplex PCR, yet TCRdb's version contains in-frame clones alone and is incomplete. The sample consists of about 33,000 clones, approximately 85% of them appearing once. The specimen comprised cultured CD4+ T cells from PBMCs, sampled from a patient who received antiretroviral therapy. The receptors originated from an adult with HIV. The donor label of this sample is uncertain.

The genes are TRBV29-1 and TRBJ2-1, with TRBD2 matching 7 bases. The CDR3 sequence is 14 residues long. Germline CDR1 and CDR2: SQVTM and ANQGSEA. V lost 6 bases, J lost 4 bases, and 9 bases stayed unmatched. The CDR3 here is CSVDASGIYNEQFF. The DNA for the CDR3 is TGCAGCGTCGATGCTAGCGGAATATACAATGAGCAGTTCTTC.

The chain couples TRBV24-1 to TRBJ1-2; D possibly corresponds to TRBD1 (5 bases). Deletions cut 0 bases from V and 7 bases from J, with 8 bases between. Germline-derived CDR1 and CDR2 are KGHDR and SFDVKD. This CDR3 comprises 13 residues. The CDR3: CATSDLPGVGYTF. For the CDR3, the DNA is TGTGCCACCAGTGATTTGCCGGGGGTTGGCTACACCTTC.

V gene TRBV4-1 combines with J gene TRBJ2-7; D may be TRBD1 (7 bases). Germline V gives CDR1 MGHRA, CDR2 YSYEKL. Trimming pared 1 base from V and 2 bases from J, leaving 24 bases between. The CDR3 extends over 19 amino acids. CDR3 DNA: TGCGCCAGCAGCCAAGTGGGGAGACAGGGAGGATTCCAGCCCTACGAGCAGTACTTC. Protein product: CASSQVGRQGGFQPYEQYF.

The V call is TRBV6-5, the J call TRBJ1-1, with D possibly matching TRBD1 (6 bases). Germline-derived CDR1 and CDR2 are MNHEY and SVGAGI. V was pared by 4 bases and J by 2 bases, with 17 bases between. CDR3 length: 16 amino acids. In DNA form, the CDR3 reads TGTGCCAGCAGTTCCGGGGATTACAGGGACAACACTGAAGCTTTCTTT. This encodes CASSSGDYRDNTEAFF.

The V call is TRBV24-1, the J call TRBJ1-1; D is ambiguous. Germline values: CDR1 KGHDR, CDR2 SFDVKD. The CDR3 consists of 11 residues. V was cut by 3 bases and J by 11 bases, with 9 bases left in between. CDR3 sequence reads: CATSDGIKAFF. CDR3 in DNA: TGTGCCACCAGTGATGGCATCAAGGCTTTCTTT.

This clone was observed a single time. V is TRBV3-1 (or the pseudogene TRBV3-2) and J is TRBJ2-1, with unresolved D. From germline, CDR1 is LGHDT and CDR2 YNNKEL (reference sequence). V was trimmed by 1 base and J by 8 bases, leaving 3 bases between them. The CDR3 runs 11 residues. Here the CDR3 DNA reads TGTGCCAGCAGCCAAGGGCATGAGCAGTTCTTC. Its translation: CASSQGHEQFF.

This chain uses TRBV4-2 with TRBJ2-1; 9 nucleotides line up with TRBD2. The CDR3 is made up of 16 amino acids. V lost 0 bases to trimming and J lost 9 bases; unmatched junction nucleotides: 9. In germline, CDR1 is LGHNA, CDR2 YNFKEQ. Here the CDR3 reads CASSQDRGGGAFEQFF. DNA for the CDR3: TGTGCCAGCAGCCAAGATCGGGGCGGGGGGGCGTTTGAGCAGTTCTTC.

This sequence joins TRBV6-5 and TRBJ2-7, with 8 bases fitting TRBD1. The junction had 8 bases not matched to a gene; V was cut back by 7 bases and J by 0 bases. Looked up from germline, CDR1 is MNHEY and CDR2 is SVGAGI. The length of the CDR3 is 15 residues. The CDR3 bases are TGTGCCAGCACTTATAGGACAGGGAGCTCCTACGAGCAGTACGTC. This sequence encodes CASTYRTGSSYEQYV.

V is TRBV15 and J is TRBJ1-1; D remains ambiguous. CDR1 and CDR2 from the germline V gene are LNHNV and YYDKDF (reference sequence). This CDR3 is built from 13 residues. Trimming removed 2 bases from V and 6 bases from J, with 10 bases in between. CDR3 nucleotide sequence: TGTGCCACCAGCAGACGGGGTCGCCCTGAAGCTTTCTTT. It yields the protein CATSRRGRPEAFF.

Written as DNA, the CDR3 is TGTGCCTGGAGTCGATCCGCGTCCGGGGAGCTGTTTTTT. Translated: CAWSRSASGELFF. This chain joins TRBV30 and TRBJ2-2; D is unclear. The V end was cut by 2 bases, the J end by 6 bases, with 10 bases between. This CDR3 contains 13 residues. CDR1 and CDR2 (germline): GTSNPN, SVGIG (reference sequence).

The chain combines TRBV7-2 with TRBJ1-5; D ambiguous. Germline loops: CDR1 SGHTA, CDR2 FQGNSA. V lost 3 bases to trimming and J lost 7 bases, with 13 bases between them. The CDR3 is made up of 14 amino acids. CDR3 coding DNA: TGTGCCAGCAGCTTCGGGAACCTGGACCAGCCCCAGCATTTT. Amino acid sequence: CASSFGNLDQPQHF.

V and J are TRBV5-1 and TRBJ1-1; D uncertain. V shed 2 bases and J shed 2 bases, with 10 bases lying between them. CDR1 and CDR2 (germline): SGHRS, YFSETQ. CDR3 length equals 14 residues. The CDR3 protein is CASSFSRVNTEAFF. The CDR3 bases are TGCGCCAGCAGCTTTTCAAGGGTTAACACTGAAGCTTTCTTT.

This chain connects TRBV7-9 to TRBJ1-5; D is perhaps TRBD1 (5 bases). V lost 1 base and J lost 2, with 6 bases in between. The CDR3 runs 14 residues. The V gene's germline CDR1 is SEHNR and CDR2 FQNEAQ (reference sequence). The CDR3 bases are TGTGCCAGCAGCTTAGTGGGGGGCAATCAGCCCCAGCATTTT. It codes for CASSLVGGNQPQHF. Full variable domain (missing parts from reference TRBV7-9 and TRBJ1-5): DTGVSQNPRHKITKRGQNVTFRCDPISEHNRLYWYRQTLGQGPEFLTYFQNEAQLEKSRLLSDRFSAERPKGSFSTLEIQRTEQGDSAMYLCASSLVGGNQPQHFGDGTRLSIL.

The rearrangement links TRBV7-2 to TRBJ1-2; a possible D gene is TRBD1 (5 bases). V lost 1 base to trimming and J lost 13 bases, with 16 bases between them. The CDR3 extends over 13 amino acids. Germline CDR1 SGHTA, CDR2 FQGNSA. The DNA of the CDR3 is TGTGCCAGCAGCTTAGGGAGGCAGGGAGTTTGCACCTTC. Protein: CASSLGRQGVCTF.